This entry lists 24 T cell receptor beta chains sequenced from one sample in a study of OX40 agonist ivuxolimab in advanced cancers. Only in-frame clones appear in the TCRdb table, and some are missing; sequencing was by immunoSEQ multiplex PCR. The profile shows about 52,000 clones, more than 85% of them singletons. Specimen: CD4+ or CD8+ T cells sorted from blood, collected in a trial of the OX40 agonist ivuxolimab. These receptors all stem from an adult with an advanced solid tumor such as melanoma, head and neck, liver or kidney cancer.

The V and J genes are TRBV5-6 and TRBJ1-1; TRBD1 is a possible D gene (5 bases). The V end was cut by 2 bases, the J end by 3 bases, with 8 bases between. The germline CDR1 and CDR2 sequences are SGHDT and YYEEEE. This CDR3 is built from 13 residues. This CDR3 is CASSLQVDTEAFF. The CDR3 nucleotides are TGTGCCAGCAGCTTACAGGTGGACACTGAAGCTTTCTTT.

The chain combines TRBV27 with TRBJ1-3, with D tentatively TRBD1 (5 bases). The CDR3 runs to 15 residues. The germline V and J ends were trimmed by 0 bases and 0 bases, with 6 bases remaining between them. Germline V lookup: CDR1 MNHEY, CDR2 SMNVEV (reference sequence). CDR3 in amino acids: CASSLSGTSGNTIYF. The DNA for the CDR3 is TGTGCCAGCAGTTTATCGGGGACCTCTGGAAACACCATATATTTT.

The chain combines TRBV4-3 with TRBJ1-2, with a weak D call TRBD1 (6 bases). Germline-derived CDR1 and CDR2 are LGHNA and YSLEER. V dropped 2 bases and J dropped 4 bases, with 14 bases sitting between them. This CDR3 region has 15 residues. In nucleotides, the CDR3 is TGCGCCAGCAGCCAATCACAGGGCGGGGGCTATGGCTACACCTTC. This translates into CASSQSQGGGYGYTF.

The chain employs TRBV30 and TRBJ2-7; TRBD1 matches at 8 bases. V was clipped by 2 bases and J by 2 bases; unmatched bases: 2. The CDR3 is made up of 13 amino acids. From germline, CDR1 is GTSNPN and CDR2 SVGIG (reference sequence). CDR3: CAWSPDRAYEQYF. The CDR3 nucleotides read TGTGCCTGGAGTCCGGACAGGGCCTACGAGCAGTACTTC.

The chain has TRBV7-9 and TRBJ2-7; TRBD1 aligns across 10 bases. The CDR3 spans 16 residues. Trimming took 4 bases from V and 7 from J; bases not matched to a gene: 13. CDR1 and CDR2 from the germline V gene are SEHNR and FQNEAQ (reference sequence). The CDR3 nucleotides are TGTGCCAGCAGCTACCTCTCGGGACAGGGGCTCAAAGAGCAGTACTTC. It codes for CASSYLSGQGLKEQYF.

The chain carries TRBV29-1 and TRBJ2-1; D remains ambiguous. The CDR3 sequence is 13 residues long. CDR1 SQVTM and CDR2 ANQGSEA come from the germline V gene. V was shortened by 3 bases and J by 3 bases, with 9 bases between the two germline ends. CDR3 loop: CSVDKAGYNEQFF. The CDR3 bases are TGCAGCGTTGACAAGGCAGGCTACAATGAGCAGTTCTTC.

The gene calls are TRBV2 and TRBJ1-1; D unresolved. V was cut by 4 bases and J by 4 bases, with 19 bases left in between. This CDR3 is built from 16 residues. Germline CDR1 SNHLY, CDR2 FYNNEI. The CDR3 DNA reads TGTGCCAGCAGTGGACCCATACAGTCGGAGGGCACTGAAGCTTTCTTT. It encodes CASSGPIQSEGTEAFF.

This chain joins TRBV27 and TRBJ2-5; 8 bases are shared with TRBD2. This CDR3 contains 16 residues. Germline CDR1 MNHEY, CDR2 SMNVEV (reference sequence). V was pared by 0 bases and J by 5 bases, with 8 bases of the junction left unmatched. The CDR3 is CASSLSSGVLVETQYF. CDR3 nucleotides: TGTGCCAGCAGTTTATCTAGCGGGGTGCTCGTCGAGACCCAGTACTTC.

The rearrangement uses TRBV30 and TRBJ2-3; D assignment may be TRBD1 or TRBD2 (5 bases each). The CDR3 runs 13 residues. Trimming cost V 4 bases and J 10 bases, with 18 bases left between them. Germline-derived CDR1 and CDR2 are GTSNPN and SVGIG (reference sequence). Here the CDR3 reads CAWTGPGGGSQYF. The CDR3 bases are TGTGCCTGGACTGGACCCGGTGGGGGTTCGCAGTATTTT.

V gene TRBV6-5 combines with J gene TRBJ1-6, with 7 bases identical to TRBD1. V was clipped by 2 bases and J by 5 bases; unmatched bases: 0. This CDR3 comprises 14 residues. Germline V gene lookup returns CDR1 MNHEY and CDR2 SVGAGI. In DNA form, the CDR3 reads TGTGCCAGCAGTTACACAGGGGATAATTCACCCCTCCACTTT. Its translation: CASSYTGDNSPLHF.

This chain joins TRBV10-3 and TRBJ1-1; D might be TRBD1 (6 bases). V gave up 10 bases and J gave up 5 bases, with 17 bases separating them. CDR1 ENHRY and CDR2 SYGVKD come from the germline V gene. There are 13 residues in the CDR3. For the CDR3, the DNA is TGTGCCACCCACAAGGGGGGGAATACTGAAGCTTTCTTT. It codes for CATHKGGNTEAFF.

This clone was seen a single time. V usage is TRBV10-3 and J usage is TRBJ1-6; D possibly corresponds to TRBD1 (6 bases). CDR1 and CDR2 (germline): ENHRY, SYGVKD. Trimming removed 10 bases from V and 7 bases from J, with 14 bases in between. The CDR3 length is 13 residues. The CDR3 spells CATKAGENSPLHF. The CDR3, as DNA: TGTGCCACCAAAGCAGGGGAAAATTCACCCCTCCACTTT.

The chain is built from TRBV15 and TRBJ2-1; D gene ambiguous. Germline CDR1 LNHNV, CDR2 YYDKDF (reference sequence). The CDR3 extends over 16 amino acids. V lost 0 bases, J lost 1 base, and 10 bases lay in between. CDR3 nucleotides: TGTGCCACCAGCAGAGATTGGGCAGGATCCTACAATGAGCAGTTCTTC. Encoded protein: CATSRDWAGSYNEQFF.

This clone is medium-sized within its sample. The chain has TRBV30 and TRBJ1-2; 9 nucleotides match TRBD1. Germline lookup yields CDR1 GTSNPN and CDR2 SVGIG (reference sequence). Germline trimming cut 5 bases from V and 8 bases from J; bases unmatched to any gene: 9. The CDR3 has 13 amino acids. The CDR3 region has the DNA TGTGCCTGGGCCCCGACAGGGGGGTCCGGCTACACCTTC. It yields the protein CAWAPTGGSGYTF.

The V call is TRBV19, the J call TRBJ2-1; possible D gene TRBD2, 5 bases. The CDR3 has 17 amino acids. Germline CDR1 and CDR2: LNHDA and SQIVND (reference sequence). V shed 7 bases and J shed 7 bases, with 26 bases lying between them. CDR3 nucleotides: TGTGCCAGTACTTTAAATCGGGCGGGCCCCAGAAGTAATGAGCAGTTCTTC. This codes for CASTLNRAGPRSNEQFF.

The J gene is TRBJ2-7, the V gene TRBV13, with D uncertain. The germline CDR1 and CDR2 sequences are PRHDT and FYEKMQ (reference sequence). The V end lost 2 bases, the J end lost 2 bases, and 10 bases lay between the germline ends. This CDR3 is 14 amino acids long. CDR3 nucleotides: TGTGCCAGCAGCTTAAGGTCCACCCCCTACGAGCAGTACTTC. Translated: CASSLRSTPYEQYF.

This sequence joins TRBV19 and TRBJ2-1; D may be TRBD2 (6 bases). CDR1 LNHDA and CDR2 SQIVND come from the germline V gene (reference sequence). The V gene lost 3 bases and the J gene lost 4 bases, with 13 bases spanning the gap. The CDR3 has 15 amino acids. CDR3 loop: CASSMGGTPYNEQFF. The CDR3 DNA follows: TGTGCCAGTAGTATGGGGGGTACCCCATACAATGAGCAGTTCTTC.

In nucleotides, the CDR3 is TGCGCCAGCAGCCAAAAGGACAGGGGACAAGCCTACGAGCAGTACTTC. Protein sequence: CASSQKDRGQAYEQYF. This rearrangement joins TRBV4-1 to TRBJ2-7, with TRBD1 matching 9 bases. The CDR3 is made up of 16 amino acids. From germline, CDR1 is MGHRA and CDR2 YSYEKL. J lost 2 bases, V lost 2 bases, and 7 bases had no gene match.

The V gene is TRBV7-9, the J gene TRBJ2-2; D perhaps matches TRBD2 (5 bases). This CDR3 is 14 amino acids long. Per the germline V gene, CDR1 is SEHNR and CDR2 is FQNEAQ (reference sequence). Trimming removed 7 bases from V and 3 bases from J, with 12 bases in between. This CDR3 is CASINSADTGELFF. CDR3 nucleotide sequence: TGTGCCAGCATAAACTCAGCGGACACCGGGGAGCTGTTTTTT.

The CDR3 bases are TGCGCCAGCGCTACCCAAGCGGGGGGCTCCTACGAGCAGTACTTC. Translated: CASATQAGGSYEQYF. The V and J genes are TRBV4-3 and TRBJ2-7, with 9 bases aligning to TRBD2. Germline V CDR1 and CDR2: LGHNA, YSLEER. V was pared by 8 bases and J by 0 bases, with 8 bases of the junction left unmatched. The CDR3 covers 15 residues.

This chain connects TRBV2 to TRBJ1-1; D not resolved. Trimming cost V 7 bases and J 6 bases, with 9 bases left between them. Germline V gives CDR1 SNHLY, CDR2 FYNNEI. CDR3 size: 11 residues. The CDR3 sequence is CASKYEPEAFF. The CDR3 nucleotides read TGTGCCAGCAAGTATGAACCTGAAGCTTTCTTT.

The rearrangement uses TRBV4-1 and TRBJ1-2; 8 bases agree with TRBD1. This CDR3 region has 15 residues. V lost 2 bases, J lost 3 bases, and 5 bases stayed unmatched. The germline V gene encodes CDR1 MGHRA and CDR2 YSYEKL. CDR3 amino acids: CASSQRQGADYGYTF. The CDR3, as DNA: TGCGCCAGCAGCCAACGTCAGGGGGCCGACTATGGCTACACCTTC.

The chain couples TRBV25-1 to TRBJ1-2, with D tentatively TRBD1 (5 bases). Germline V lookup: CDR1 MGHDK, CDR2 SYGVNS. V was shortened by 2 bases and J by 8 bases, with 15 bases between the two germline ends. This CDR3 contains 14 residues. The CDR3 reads CASSEGRDLRGYTF. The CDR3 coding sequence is TGTGCCAGCAGTGAAGGAAGGGACCTCAGGGGCTACACCTTC.

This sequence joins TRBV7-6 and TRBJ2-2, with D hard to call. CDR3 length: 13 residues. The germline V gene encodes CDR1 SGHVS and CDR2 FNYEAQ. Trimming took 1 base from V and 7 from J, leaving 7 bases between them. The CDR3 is CASSLVILGELFF. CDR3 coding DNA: TGTGCCAGCAGCTTAGTAATCCTCGGGGAGCTGTTTTTT.